This T cell receptor beta chain was recovered during a study of blood T cell repertoires in COVID-19. Authors' analysis steps: The authors estimated nucleated cell counts from reference gene primer amplification. Measured with immunoSEQ multiplex PCR; TCRdb has only the in-frame clones, and not every one. Clonal size and the V and J genes are those of that table, whereas D and trimming came from the DNA. This table holds around 500,000 clones, roughly 90% found once. The CDR3 consists of 13 residues. Unmatched junction bases numbered 6, after V lost 4 bases and J lost 8 bases. CDR1 is SGHTA and CDR2 is FQGNSA in the germline V gene.

This sequence joins TRBV7-2 and TRBJ2-5; TRBD1 aligns across 8 bases. The source of this sequence is a woman aged 40 to 50 who had recovered from COVID-19. Sequencing was carried out using PBMCs or T cells enriched from blood (not recorded which). CDR3 nucleotides: TGTGCCAGCAGCTACAGGGGGACGGGTACCCAGTACTTC. It specifies CASSYRGTGTQYF.